This TCR beta chain was retrieved from a study of tissue T cells after allogeneic stem cell transplantation. The ends lost 5 bases at V and 7 bases at J; junction bases unmatched: 10. The CDR3 has 16 amino acids. Germline values: CDR1 PRHDT, CDR2 FYEKMQ (reference sequence). Sequencing of TCRbeta CDR3 at survey depth gave sequences and template counts. Sequenced by immunoSEQ multiplex PCR; TCRdb stores in-frame clones only, minus some. The table shows about 4,300 clones, with around 66% occurring only once. The receptor was derived from a male donor at least 60 years old with lung cancer. The chain combines TRBV13 with TRBJ1-6; 8 bases map to TRBD1. Sequenced here: left colon tissue, sampled at autopsy. The CDR3 here is CASSPTGRQGNSPLHF. The CDR3 region has the DNA TGTGCCAGCAGCCCCACTGGCAGACAGGGGAATTCACCCCTCCACTTT.